This T cell receptor beta chain appears in the sequencing data of a study of blood T cell repertoires in COVID-19. The wider study: PBMCs, B-cell-depleted T cells, or T cells provided the cDNA or gDNA that made up the material.

This clone was recorded once. Germline CDR1 and CDR2: MNHNS and SASEGT. The CDR3 totals 18 residues. Trimming cost V 3 bases and J 6 bases; bases outside gene matches: 13. Sequencing used immunoSEQ multiplex PCR; TCRdb keeps in-frame clones, though not all of them. The table records roughly 150,000 clones, 75% to 90% of them present only once. The rearrangement links TRBV6-1 to TRBJ2-3; 12 bases are a match to TRBD2. The sequencing sample was made of peripheral blood. This sequence was found in a woman between 40 and 50 years old with acute or convalescent COVID-19. CDR3 sequence: CASSDPYGLAGSADTQYF. In nucleotides, the CDR3 is TGTGCCAGCAGTGACCCATACGGACTAGCGGGGTCGGCGGATACGCAGTATTTT.